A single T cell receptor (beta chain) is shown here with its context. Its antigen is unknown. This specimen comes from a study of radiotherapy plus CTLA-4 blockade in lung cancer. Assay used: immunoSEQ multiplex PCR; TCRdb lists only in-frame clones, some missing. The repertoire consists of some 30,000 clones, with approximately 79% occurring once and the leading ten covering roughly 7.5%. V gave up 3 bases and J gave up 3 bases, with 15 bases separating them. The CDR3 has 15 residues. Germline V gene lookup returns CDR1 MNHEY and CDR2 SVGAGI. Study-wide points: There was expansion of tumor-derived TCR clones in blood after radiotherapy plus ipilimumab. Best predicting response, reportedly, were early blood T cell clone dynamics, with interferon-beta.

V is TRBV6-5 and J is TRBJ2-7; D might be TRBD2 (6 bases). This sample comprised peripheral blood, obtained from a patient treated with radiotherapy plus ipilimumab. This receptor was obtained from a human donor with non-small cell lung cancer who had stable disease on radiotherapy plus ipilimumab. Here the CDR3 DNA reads TGTGCCAGCAGTTATTCCTTCGCGGGGATCTACGAGCAGTACTTC. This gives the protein CASSYSFAGIYEQYF.